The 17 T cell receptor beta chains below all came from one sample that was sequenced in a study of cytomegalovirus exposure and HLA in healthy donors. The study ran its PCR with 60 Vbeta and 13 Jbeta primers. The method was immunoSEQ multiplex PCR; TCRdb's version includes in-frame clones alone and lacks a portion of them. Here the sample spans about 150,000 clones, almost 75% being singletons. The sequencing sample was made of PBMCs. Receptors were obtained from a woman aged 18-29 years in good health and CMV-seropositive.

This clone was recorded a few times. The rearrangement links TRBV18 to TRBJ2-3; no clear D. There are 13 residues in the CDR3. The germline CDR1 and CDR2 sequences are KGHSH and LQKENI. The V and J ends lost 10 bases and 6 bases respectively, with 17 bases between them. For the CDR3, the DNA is TGTGCCACGCGAGCAACCCAAACTGATACGCAGTATTTT. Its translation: CATRATQTDTQYF. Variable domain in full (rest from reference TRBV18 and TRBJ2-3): NAGVMQNPRHLVRRRGQEARLRCSPMKGHSHVYWYRQLPEEGLKFMVYLQKENIIDESGMPKERFSAEFPKEGPSILRIQQVVRGDSAAYFCATRATQTDTQYFGPGTRLTVL.

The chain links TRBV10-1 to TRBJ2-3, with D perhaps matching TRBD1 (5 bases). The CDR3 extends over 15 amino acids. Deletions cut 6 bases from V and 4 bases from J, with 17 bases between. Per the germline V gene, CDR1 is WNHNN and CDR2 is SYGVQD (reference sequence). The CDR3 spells CASSGRLLGPDTQYF. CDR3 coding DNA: TGCGCCAGCAGCGGACGGTTGCTGGGGCCAGATACGCAGTATTTT.

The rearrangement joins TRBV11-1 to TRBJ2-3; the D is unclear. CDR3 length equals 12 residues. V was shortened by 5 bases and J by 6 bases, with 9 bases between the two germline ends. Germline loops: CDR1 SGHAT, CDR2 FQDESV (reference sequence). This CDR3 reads CASSRGVDTQYF. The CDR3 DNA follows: TGTGCCAGCAGCAGAGGAGTGGATACGCAGTATTTT.

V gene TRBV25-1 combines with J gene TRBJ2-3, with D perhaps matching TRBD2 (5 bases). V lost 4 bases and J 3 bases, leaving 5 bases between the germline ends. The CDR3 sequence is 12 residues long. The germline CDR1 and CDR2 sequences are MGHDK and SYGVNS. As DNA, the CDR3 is TGTGCCAGCAGTGGGACTACAGATACGCAGTATTTT. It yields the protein CASSGTTDTQYF. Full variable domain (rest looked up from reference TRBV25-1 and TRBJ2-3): EADIYQTPRYLVIGTGKKITLECSQTMGHDKMYWYQQDPGMELHLIHYSYGVNSTEKGDLSSESTVSRIRTEHFPLTLESARPSHTSQYLCASSGTTDTQYFGPGTRLTVL.

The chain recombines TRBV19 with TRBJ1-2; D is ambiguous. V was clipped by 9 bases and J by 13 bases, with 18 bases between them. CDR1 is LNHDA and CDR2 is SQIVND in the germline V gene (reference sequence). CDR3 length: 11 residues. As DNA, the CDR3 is TGTGCCAGGGGCGCGCCACACCCCGGCACCTTC. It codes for CARGAPHPGTF.

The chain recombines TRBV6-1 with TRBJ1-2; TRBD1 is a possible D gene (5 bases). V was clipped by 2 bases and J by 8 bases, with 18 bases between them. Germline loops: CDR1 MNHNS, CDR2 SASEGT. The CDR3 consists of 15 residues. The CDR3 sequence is CASSEIGGTGRGYTF. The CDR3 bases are TGTGCCAGCAGTGAAATCGGGGGGACGGGGCGAGGCTACACCTTC.

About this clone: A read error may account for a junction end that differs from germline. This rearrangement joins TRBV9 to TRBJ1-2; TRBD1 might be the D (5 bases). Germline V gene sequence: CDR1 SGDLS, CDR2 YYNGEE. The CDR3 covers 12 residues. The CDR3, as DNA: TGTGCCAGCAGCGTAGATAGCGGGGGATTCGCCTTC. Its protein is CASSVDSGGFAF.

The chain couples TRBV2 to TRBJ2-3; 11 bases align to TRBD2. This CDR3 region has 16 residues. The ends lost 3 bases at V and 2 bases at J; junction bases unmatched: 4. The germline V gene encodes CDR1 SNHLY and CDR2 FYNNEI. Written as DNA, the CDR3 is TGTGCCAGCAGTGACCTAGCGGGGGGCTCCACAGATACGCAGTATTTT. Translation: CASSDLAGGSTDTQYF.

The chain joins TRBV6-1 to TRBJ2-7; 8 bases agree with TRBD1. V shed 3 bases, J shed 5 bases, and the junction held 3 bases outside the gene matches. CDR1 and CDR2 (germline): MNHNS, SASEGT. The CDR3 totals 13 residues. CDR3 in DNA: TGTGCCAGCAGTGACAGGGGGCTGGACGAGCAGTACTTC. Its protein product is CASSDRGLDEQYF.

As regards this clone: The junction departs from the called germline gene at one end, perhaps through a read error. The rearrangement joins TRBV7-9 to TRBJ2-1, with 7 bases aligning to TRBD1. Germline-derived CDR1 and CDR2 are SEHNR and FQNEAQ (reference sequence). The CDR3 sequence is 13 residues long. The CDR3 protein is CASYETGSPSGVF. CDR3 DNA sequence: TGTGCCTCCTACGAGACAGGGTCTCCCTCCGGGGTCTTC.

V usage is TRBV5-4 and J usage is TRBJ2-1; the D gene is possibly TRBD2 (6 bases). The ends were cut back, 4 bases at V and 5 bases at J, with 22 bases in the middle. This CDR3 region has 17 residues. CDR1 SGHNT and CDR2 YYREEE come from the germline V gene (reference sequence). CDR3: CASSMQRGGILDNEQFF. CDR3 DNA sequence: TGTGCCAGCAGCATGCAACGTGGGGGGATCCTAGACAATGAGCAGTTCTTC. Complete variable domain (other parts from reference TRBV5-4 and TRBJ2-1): ETGVTQSPTHLIKTRGQQVTLRCSSQSGHNTVSWYQQALGQGPQFIFQYYREEENGRGNFPPRFSGLQFPNYSSELNVNALELDDSALYLCASSMQRGGILDNEQFFGPGTRLTVL.

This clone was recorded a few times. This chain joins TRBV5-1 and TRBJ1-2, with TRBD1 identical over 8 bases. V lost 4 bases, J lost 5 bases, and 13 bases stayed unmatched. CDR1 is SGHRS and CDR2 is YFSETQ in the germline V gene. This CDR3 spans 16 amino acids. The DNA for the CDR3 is TGCGCCAGCAGCATGACCGGGACAGGCAGTCTTTATGGCTACACCTTC. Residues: CASSMTGTGSLYGYTF.

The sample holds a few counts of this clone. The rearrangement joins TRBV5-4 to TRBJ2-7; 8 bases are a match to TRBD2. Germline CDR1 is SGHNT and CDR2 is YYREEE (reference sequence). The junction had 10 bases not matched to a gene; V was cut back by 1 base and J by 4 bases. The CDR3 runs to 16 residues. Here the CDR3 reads CASSLYFAGGGYEQYF. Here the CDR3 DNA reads TGTGCCAGCAGCTTGTATTTCGCGGGGGGCGGATACGAGCAGTACTTC.

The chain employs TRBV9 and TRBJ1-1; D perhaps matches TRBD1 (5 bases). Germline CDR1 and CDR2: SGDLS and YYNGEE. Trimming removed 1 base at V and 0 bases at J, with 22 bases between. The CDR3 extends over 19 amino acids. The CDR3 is CASSVRELDIHNLNTEAFF. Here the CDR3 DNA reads TGTGCCAGCAGCGTACGAGAGTTGGACATCCACAACCTGAACACTGAAGCTTTCTTT.

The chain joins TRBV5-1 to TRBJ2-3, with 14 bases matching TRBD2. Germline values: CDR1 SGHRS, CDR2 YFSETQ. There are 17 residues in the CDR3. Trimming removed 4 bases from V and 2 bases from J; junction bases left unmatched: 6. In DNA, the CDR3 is TGCGCCAGCAGCGCGGGGACTAGCGGGGGCCCCACAGATACGCAGTATTTT. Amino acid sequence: CASSAGTSGGPTDTQYF.

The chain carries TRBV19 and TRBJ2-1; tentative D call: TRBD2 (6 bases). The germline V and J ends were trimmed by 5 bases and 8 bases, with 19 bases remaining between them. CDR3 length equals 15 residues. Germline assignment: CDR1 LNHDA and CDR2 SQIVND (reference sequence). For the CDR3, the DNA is TGTGCCAGTAGTCCGGGACTGTTCAACATCGATGAGCAGTTCTTC. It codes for CASSPGLFNIDEQFF.

The CDR3 protein is CASSEQGASYEQYF. CDR3 DNA sequence: TGTGCCAGCAGTGAGCAGGGGGCGTCCTACGAGCAGTACTTC. V is TRBV28 and J is TRBJ2-7, with 8 bases identical to TRBD1. The V gene end was trimmed by 5 bases and the J gene end by 1 base; junction bases not matched to a gene: 4. The length of the CDR3 is 14 residues. Per germline, CDR1 MDHEN and CDR2 SYDVKM.